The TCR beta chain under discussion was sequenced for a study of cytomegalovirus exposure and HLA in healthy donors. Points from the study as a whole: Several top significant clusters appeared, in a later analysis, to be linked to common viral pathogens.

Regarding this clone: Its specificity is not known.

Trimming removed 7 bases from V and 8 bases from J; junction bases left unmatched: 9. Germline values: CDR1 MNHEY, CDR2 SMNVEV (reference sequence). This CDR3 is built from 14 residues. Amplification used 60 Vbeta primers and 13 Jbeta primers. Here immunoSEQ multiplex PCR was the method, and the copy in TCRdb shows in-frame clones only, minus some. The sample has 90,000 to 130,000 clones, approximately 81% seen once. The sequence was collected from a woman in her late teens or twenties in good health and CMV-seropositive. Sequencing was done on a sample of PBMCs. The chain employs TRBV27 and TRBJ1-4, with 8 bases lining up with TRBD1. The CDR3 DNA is TGTGCCAGCAAAAATCAGGGGGCGCCGGAAAAACTGTTTTTT. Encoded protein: CASKNQGAPEKLFF.